These 15 T cell receptor beta chains share one sample of origin, sequenced in a study of T cells after yellow fever vaccination. TCRdb analysed the 5' RACE reads with MiXCR anew, one entry per CDR3 protein. The sample shows approximately 580,000 distinct CDR3 sequences, about a sixth of them seen only once. This sample comprised PBMCs, obtained around 5 days after the first yellow fever vaccination. All receptors derive from a man younger than 35 who received the YFV17D yellow fever vaccine.

The chain combines TRBV20-1 with TRBJ2-1; 11 positions agree with TRBD2. Germline V lookup: CDR1 DFQATT, CDR2 SNEGSKA (reference sequence). V dropped 6 bases and J dropped 0; count of bases not matched to a gene: 4. This CDR3 region has 15 residues. CDR3 sequence: CSAGTSGSSYNEQFF. The CDR3 DNA reads TGCAGTGCCGGGACTAGCGGCAGCTCCTACAATGAGCAGTTCTTC.

This clonotype has more than one count but fewer than ten. CDR3: CASSFGGAQDTQYF. The CDR3 DNA follows: TGTGCTAGTTCTTTCGGCGGGGCGCAAGATACGCAGTATTTT. V and J are TRBV12-5 and TRBJ2-3, with D possibly TRBD2 on 6 matching bases. With 8 bases removed from V and 5 bases from J, the gap between germline ends came to 17 bases. CDR1 and CDR2 from the germline V gene are LGHNT and FRNRAP. The CDR3 contains 14 residues.

This clonotype came up a few times. V and J are TRBV6-5 and TRBJ2-5, with D possibly being TRBD1 or TRBD2 (5 bases each). Trimming pared 6 bases from V and 10 bases from J, leaving 21 bases between. Germline V gives CDR1 MNHEY, CDR2 SVGAGI. CDR3 length: 14 amino acids. CDR3 bases: TGTGCCAGCAGCTCCATCGGGACCCCCTTTTTCCAGTACTTC. Translating gives CASSSIGTPFFQYF.

This clonotype appeared a few times. This chain connects TRBV4-3 to TRBJ1-4; tentative D call: TRBD1 (5 bases). The length of the CDR3 is 15 residues. Deletions cut 0 bases from V and 6 bases from J, with 11 bases between. Germline CDR1 reads LGHNA; CDR2 reads YSLEER. The CDR3 DNA reads TGCGCCAGCAGCCAAGAGAGGGGAGGTTATGAAAAACTGTTTTTT. It yields the protein CASSQERGGYEKLFF.

There are a few counts of this clonotype. This chain links TRBV6-2 or TRBV6-3 with TRBJ2-7; maybe TRBD1 (6 bases). V shed 6 bases and J shed 7 bases, with 16 bases lying between them. Germline CDR1 reads MNHEY; CDR2 reads SVGEGT. The CDR3 spans 13 residues. CDR3 nucleotide sequence: TGTGCCAGCAGCATCAACAGGGCTTTGGAGCAGTACGTC. It is translated as CASSINRALEQYV.

CDR3 DNA: TGTGCCAGCAGCGTAGCCCAAGGGCGTCAAGAGACCCAGTACTTC. Translating gives CASSVAQGRQETQYF. The chain joins TRBV9 to TRBJ2-5; D remains unclear. Germline CDR1 is SGDLS and CDR2 is YYNGEE. The CDR3 spans 15 residues. V lost 0 bases and J 2 bases, leaving 11 bases between the germline ends.

This chain joins TRBV4-3 and TRBJ2-1; tentatively, D is TRBD2 (6 bases). CDR1 and CDR2 (germline): LGHNA, YSLEER. The CDR3 has 16 amino acids. Between the trimmed V and J ends, which lost 0 bases and 6 bases, there was a span of 15 bases. The CDR3 sequence is CASSQDFASAFNEQFF. The DNA of the CDR3 is TGCGCCAGCAGCCAAGATTTTGCTAGCGCCTTCAATGAGCAGTTCTTC.

The rearrangement links TRBV6-2 or TRBV6-3 to TRBJ1-1, with D unclear. Germline V CDR1 and CDR2: MNHEY, SVGEGT. V gave up 2 bases and J gave up 5 bases, with 18 bases separating them. This CDR3 comprises 16 residues. The CDR3 spells CASSYADIRSATEAFF. In DNA, the CDR3 is TGTGCCAGCAGTTACGCCGACATTAGGTCTGCGACTGAAGCTTTCTTT.

This clonotype appeared a few times. This chain links TRBV4-3 with TRBJ1-6; no definite D call. The CDR3 contains 16 residues. Deletions cut 0 bases from V and 13 bases from J, with 19 bases between. CDR1 is LGHNA, CDR2 YSLEER, per germline. CDR3 sequence reads: CASSQDSRVSARPLHF. CDR3 bases: TGCGCCAGCAGCCAAGATTCGAGGGTCTCGGCTCGGCCCCTCCACTTT.

This chain links TRBV11-2 with TRBJ2-2, with unresolved D. Trimming removed 2 bases from V and 8 bases from J, with 15 bases in between. The CDR3 contains 15 residues. Germline CDR1 is SGHAT and CDR2 is FQNNGV. The chain's CDR3 is CASSLTSAQAGELFF. The CDR3, as DNA: TGTGCCAGCAGCTTAACATCGGCCCAGGCGGGGGAGCTGTTTTTT.

In this sample, this clonotype turned up a few times. This chain links TRBV30 with TRBJ2-5; 9 positions agree with TRBD1. Germline V gene sequence: CDR1 GTSNPN, CDR2 SVGIG (reference sequence). V trimming: 1 base; J trimming: 5 bases; junction bases outside the gene matches: 8. The CDR3 consists of 15 residues. The CDR3 loop is CAWSGGQGRGETQYF. The CDR3 DNA reads TGTGCCTGGAGTGGGGGACAGGGAAGAGGGGAGACCCAGTACTTC.

This clonotype came up a few times. The chain couples TRBV19 to TRBJ2-3; 8 bases line up with TRBD2. Unmatched junction bases numbered 9, after V lost 5 bases and J lost 2 bases. This CDR3 has 16 residues. Germline V CDR1 and CDR2: LNHDA, SQIVND (reference sequence). CDR3 nucleotide sequence: TGTGCCAGTAGTGACCTCGGGGGGGGGAACACAGATACGCAGTATTTT. It codes for CASSDLGGGNTDTQYF.

This clonotype appeared a few times. The CDR3 coding sequence is TGTGCCAGCAGCCCCGGGACAGGGAACGATCAGCCCCAGCATTTT. It yields the protein CASSPGTGNDQPQHF. The J gene is TRBJ1-5, the V gene TRBV7-2; 9 bases agree with TRBD1. J was trimmed by 5 bases and V by 5 bases; bases with no gene match: 7. CDR1 SGHTA and CDR2 FQGNSA come from the germline V gene. The CDR3 has 15 amino acids.

The chain employs TRBV6-5 and TRBJ1-4; 9 bases are a match to TRBD1. Germline assignment: CDR1 MNHEY and CDR2 SVGAGI. This CDR3 contains 15 residues. After removal of 0 bases from V and 8 bases from J, the junction contained 4 bases not matched to a gene. This CDR3 reads CASSYSGQGQEKLFF. The DNA for the CDR3 is TGTGCCAGCAGTTACTCGGGACAGGGTCAGGAAAAACTGTTTTTT.

This clonotype was counted between two and nine times. V usage is TRBV30 and J usage is TRBJ2-7; D possibly corresponds to TRBD1 (6 bases). CDR1 and CDR2 from the germline V gene are GTSNPN and SVGIG (reference sequence). The CDR3 runs 14 residues. With 2 bases removed from V and 0 bases from J, the gap between germline ends came to 11 bases. Here the CDR3 DNA reads TGTGCCTGGAGTCACAGGGCCAGCTCCTACGAGCAGTACTTC. Translated: CAWSHRASSYEQYF.